These 29 T cell receptor beta chains originate from one sample sequenced in a study of blood T cell repertoires in COVID-19. Measured with immunoSEQ multiplex PCR; TCRdb has only the in-frame clones, and not every one. Of about 160,000 clones in the sample, 85% to 95% were seen once. The sequenced sample consisted of peripheral blood. The receptors stem from a woman between 55 and 75 years old with COVID-19, enrolled during active disease.

This clone was seen once. The chain couples TRBV29-1 to TRBJ2-1; the match to TRBD1 covers 7 bases. The CDR3 runs to 13 residues. CDR1 is SQVTM and CDR2 is ANQGSEA in the germline V gene. J gave up 7 bases and V 4 bases, and 7 bases lay outside the gene matches. The CDR3 protein is CSVAGQVDNEQFF. CDR3 DNA sequence: TGCAGCGTTGCAGGACAGGTAGATAATGAGCAGTTCTTC.

The rearrangement links TRBV6-5 to TRBJ1-2; 7 nucleotides match TRBD1. V dropped 7 bases and J dropped 3; count of bases not matched to a gene: 5. Per the germline V gene, CDR1 is MNHEY and CDR2 is SVGAGI. This CDR3 has 13 residues. DNA of the CDR3: TGTGCCAGCAAGAAAGACAGGGACTATGGCTACACCTTC. Translation: CASKKDRDYGYTF.

The CDR3 DNA reads as TGTGCCAGCAGCTTGGCAGGGGTTTTCTCTGGCTACACCTTC. It encodes CASSLAGVFSGYTF. This rearrangement joins TRBV5-4 to TRBJ1-2; D perhaps matches TRBD1 (6 bases). Per the germline V gene, CDR1 is SGHNT and CDR2 is YYREEE (reference sequence). V gave up 0 bases and J gave up 7 bases, with 13 bases separating them. The CDR3 is 14 amino acids.

The chain recombines TRBV5-6 with TRBJ1-3, with D tentatively TRBD1 (6 bases). Germline V gene sequence: CDR1 SGHDT, CDR2 YYEEEE. Trimming shortened V by 1 base and J by 4 bases, and 15 bases separated the two germline ends. The CDR3 has 16 residues. The CDR3 coding sequence is TGTGCCAGCAGCTTGTTAACAGGGTTCTTCGGAAACACCATATATTTT. Protein: CASSLLTGFFGNTIYF.

This clone has only a few counts. The chain combines TRBV6-2 or TRBV6-3 with TRBJ1-2, with D perhaps TRBD1 (6 bases). Germline loops: CDR1 MNHEY, CDR2 SVGEGT. Trimming pared 5 bases from V and 4 bases from J, leaving 14 bases between. This CDR3 spans 14 amino acids. This chain's CDR3 is CASSAHRAAYGYTF. In nucleotides, the CDR3 is TGTGCCAGCAGTGCGCACAGGGCAGCCTATGGCTACACCTTC.

This clone was detected only a few times. This sequence joins TRBV5-5 and TRBJ1-1; tentative D call: TRBD1 (5 bases). Per the germline V gene, CDR1 is SGHKS and CDR2 is YYEKEE (reference sequence). V lost 5 bases to trimming and J lost 6 bases, with 20 bases between them. CDR3 size: 15 residues. CDR3 nucleotide sequence: TGTGCCAGCAGTTGGGCCCCTCGTGGGGGGGCTGAAGCTTTCTTT. This sequence encodes CASSWAPRGGAEAFF.

A note on this clone: The junction does not match germline at one end; this may be a read error. The chain carries TRBV19 and TRBJ2-1; 10 bases line up with TRBD2. CDR3 length equals 15 residues. CDR1 is LNHDA and CDR2 is SQIVND in the germline V gene (reference sequence). The CDR3 spells CASNPTSGAYIEQFF. CDR3 coding DNA: TGTGCCAGTAACCCAACTAGCGGGGCTTACATTGAGCAGTTCTTC. Filled out from reference TRBV19 and TRBJ2-1, the complete variable domain reads DGGITQSPKYLFRKEGQNVTLSCEQNLNHDAMYWYRQDPGQGLRLIYYSQIVNDFQKGDIAEGYSVSREKKESFPLTVTSAQKNPTAFYLCASNPTSGAYIEQFFGPGTRLTVL.

V usage is TRBV19 and J usage is TRBJ1-5, with a weak D call TRBD1 (6 bases). The V gene lost 7 bases and the J gene lost 5 bases, with 21 bases spanning the gap. The CDR3 covers 16 residues. The germline gives CDR1 LNHDA, CDR2 SQIVND (reference sequence). CDR3 nucleotide sequence: TGTGCCAGTACCAACACCTGGGCAGGGGCGTATCAGCCCCAGCATTTT. It codes for CASTNTWAGAYQPQHF.

The chain combines TRBV7-8 with TRBJ1-5, with 7 bases lining up with TRBD1. Germline values: CDR1 SGHVS, CDR2 FQNEAQ. V was clipped by 5 bases and J by 6 bases; unmatched bases: 10. This CDR3 region has 15 residues. The CDR3 loop reads CASSRQGLMVQPQHF. DNA of the CDR3: TGTGCCAGCAGCCGACAGGGCTTGATGGTTCAGCCCCAGCATTTT.

The chain employs TRBV6-4 and TRBJ2-1; possible D gene TRBD2, 6 bases. V was cut by 3 bases and J by 13 bases, with 22 bases left in between. CDR1 and CDR2 from the germline V gene are MRHNA and SNTAGT. The CDR3 contains 15 residues. The CDR3 DNA sequence: TGTGCCAGCAGTGAGAACGTAGCGGTAGCCCAGGGACAGTTCTTC. This encodes CASSENVAVAQGQFF.

In its sample, this clone was seen once. This chain links TRBV7-2 with TRBJ2-7, with D possibly matching TRBD1 (7 bases). The CDR3 runs to 15 residues. CDR1 is SGHTA, CDR2 FQGNSA, per germline. The V gene lost 5 bases and the J gene lost 2 bases, with 16 bases spanning the gap. The CDR3 nucleotides are TGTGCCAGCAGCAGGACCCAGGGGGGCACCTACGAGCAGTACTTC. This gives the protein CASSRTQGGTYEQYF. Together with reference TRBV7-2 and TRBJ2-7, the CDR3 gives the full variable domain: GAGVSQSPSNKVTEKGKDVELRCDPISGHTALYWYRQSLGQGLEFLIYFQGNSAPDKSGLPSDRFSAERTGGSVSTLTIQRTQQEDSAVYLCASSRTQGGTYEQYFGPGTRLTVT.

This clone was detected once. V gene TRBV11-2 combines with J gene TRBJ1-5, with TRBD1 matching over 9 bases. This CDR3 spans 15 amino acids. V was pared by 5 bases and J by 3 bases, with 5 bases of the junction left unmatched. Germline loops: CDR1 SGHAT, CDR2 FQNNGV. CDR3 nucleotides: TGTGCCAGCAGCCTGGGACAGGGAAACAATCAGCCCCAGCATTTT. It is translated as CASSLGQGNNQPQHF. The full variable domain, its missing parts supplied by reference TRBV11-2 and TRBJ1-5, is EAGVAQSPRYKIIEKRQSVAFWCNPISGHATLYWYQQILGQGPKLLIQFQNNGVVDDSQLPKDRFSAERLKGVDSTLKIQPAKLEDSAVYLCASSLGQGNNQPQHFGDGTRLSIL.

This sequence joins TRBV4-1 and TRBJ2-7; 9 positions agree with TRBD1. After removal of 0 bases from V and 1 base from J, the junction contained 10 bases not matched to a gene. Germline CDR1 MGHRA, CDR2 YSYEKL. The CDR3 has 18 residues. The CDR3 loop is CASSQDQGLGTGSYEQYF. The CDR3, as DNA: TGCGCCAGCAGCCAAGATCAGGGCTTAGGGACAGGGTCCTACGAGCAGTACTTC.

The rearrangement links TRBV18 to TRBJ2-7; D is perhaps TRBD1 (5 bases). The CDR3 consists of 13 residues. The V gene lost 0 bases and the J gene lost 5 bases, with 8 bases spanning the gap. Germline V gene data show CDR1 as KGHSH and CDR2 as LQKENI. CDR3 DNA sequence: TGTGCCAGCTCACCACCGGGGCCGGACGAGCAGTACTTC. Amino acid sequence: CASSPPGPDEQYF.

CDR3 region: CASSLLAGAFTDTQYF. For the CDR3, the DNA is TGTGCCAGCAGCTTACTAGCGGGGGCCTTCACAGATACGCAGTATTTT. The chain is built from TRBV5-6 and TRBJ2-3; 11 bases agree with TRBD2. Germline V gives CDR1 SGHDT, CDR2 YYEEEE. The CDR3 runs to 16 residues. The V and J ends lost 2 bases and 2 bases, in that order; junction bases with no gene match: 4.

The sample holds one count of this clone. The V gene is TRBV18, the J gene TRBJ2-1; 13 bases match TRBD2. This CDR3 is built from 16 residues. Germline values: CDR1 KGHSH, CDR2 LQKENI. J gave up 7 bases and V 1 base, and 4 bases lay outside the gene matches. CDR3 bases: TGTGCCAGCTCACCACAACTAGCGGGGGGGCAGAATGAGCAGTTCTTC. Protein: CASSPQLAGGQNEQFF.

This chain links TRBV12-3 or TRBV12-4 with TRBJ1-4, with TRBD1 as a possible D gene (6 bases). The CDR3 has 13 residues. V was clipped by 1 base and J by 8 bases, with 8 bases between them. This CDR3 reads CASSLDGGEKLFF. In DNA, the CDR3 is TGTGCCAGCAGTTTAGATGGGGGCGAAAAACTGTTTTTT.

This sequence joins TRBV18 and TRBJ1-2, with TRBD1 identical over 9 bases. V lost 4 bases, J lost 3 bases, and 0 bases stayed unmatched. This CDR3 region has 13 residues. Germline CDR1 reads KGHSH; CDR2 reads LQKENI. CDR3 bases: TGTGCCAGCTCACGGGACAGGGACTATGGCTACACCTTC. This translates into CASSRDRDYGYTF.

The genes are TRBV21-1 and TRBJ1-2. TRBV21-1 is reported as a pseudogene. There are 19 residues in the CDR3. CDR3: CASSLTPARAFDRGSGYTF. CDR3 bases: TGTGCCAGCAGCTTAACACCAGCCCGCGCCTTTGATCGGGGATCCGGCTACACCTTC.

This clone was observed once. V gene TRBV9 combines with J gene TRBJ1-1; TRBD1 matches 7 bases. The CDR3 is 14 residues long. The J segment lost 6 bases and the V segment lost 4 bases, leaving 9 bases of the junction unmatched. Germline V lookup: CDR1 SGDLS, CDR2 YYNGEE. The CDR3 loop reads CASSPRQGHAEAFF. CDR3 bases: TGTGCCAGCAGCCCCCGACAGGGCCACGCTGAAGCTTTCTTT.

The CDR3 DNA reads as TGTGCCAGCAGTTCCCCCGCCGGGACAGGGGGCGATCAGCCCCAGCATTTT. This translates into CASSSPAGTGGDQPQHF. The genes are TRBV28 and TRBJ1-5; 12 nucleotides match TRBD1. The germline CDR1 and CDR2 sequences are MDHEN and SYDVKM. J gave up 5 bases and V 4 bases, and 9 bases lay outside the gene matches. CDR3 length: 17 residues.

The CDR3 DNA sequence: TGTGCCAGCAGCCTCAGGGGGCTTCAGCCCCAGCATTTT. Translating it yields CASSLRGLQPQHF. This chain uses TRBV3-1 (or the pseudogene TRBV3-2) with TRBJ1-5; 8 bases fit TRBD1. Trimming at V came to 4 bases and at J to 6 bases, leaving 2 bases not matched to a gene. The germline V gene encodes CDR1 LGHDT and CDR2 YNNKEL (reference sequence). CDR3 length: 13 amino acids.

The chain links TRBV7-9 to TRBJ2-7, with a weak D call TRBD1 (6 bases). Germline V gene lookup returns CDR1 SEHNR and CDR2 FQNEAQ (reference sequence). This CDR3 spans 14 amino acids. The V gene lost 4 bases and the J gene lost 3 bases, with 13 bases spanning the gap. As DNA, the CDR3 is TGTGCCAGCAGCTCTCCCTGGACAGTCTACGAGCAGTACTTC. Its protein product is CASSSPWTVYEQYF.

V usage is TRBV7-2 and J usage is TRBJ1-3; the D is unclear. The CDR3 consists of 17 residues. CDR1 is SGHTA, CDR2 FQGNSA, per germline. V dropped 1 base and J dropped 2 bases, with 15 bases sitting between them. The CDR3 spells CASSLEAGFPAGNTIYF. The DNA of the CDR3 is TGTGCCAGCAGCTTAGAAGCGGGCTTCCCGGCTGGAAACACCATATATTTT.

This chain links TRBV3-1 (or the pseudogene TRBV3-2) with TRBJ1-2; no clear D gene. This CDR3 contains 16 residues. V lost 4 bases, J lost 3 bases, and 18 bases lay in between. In germline, CDR1 is LGHDT, CDR2 YNNKEL (reference sequence). The CDR3 is CASSRFRETGDYGYTF. Here the CDR3 DNA reads TGTGCCAGCAGCCGGTTCCGGGAGACCGGAGACTATGGCTACACCTTC.

V gene TRBV25-1 combines with J gene TRBJ1-2; 9 bases line up with TRBD1. The CDR3 has 17 residues. Germline V CDR1 and CDR2: MGHDK, SYGVNS. J lost 6 bases, V lost 2 bases, and 13 bases had no gene match. CDR3 protein: CASSEGGGQGIRNGYTF. Here the CDR3 DNA reads TGTGCCAGCAGTGAAGGAGGGGGACAGGGAATAAGAAATGGCTACACCTTC.

In DNA form, the CDR3 reads TGTGCCAGCAGTGATGGGGAGTGGTCCTATAGCAATCAGCCCCAGCATTTT. This gives the protein CASSDGEWSYSNQPQHF. The V gene is TRBV6-1, the J gene TRBJ1-5; D not certain. The CDR3 has 17 amino acids. In germline, CDR1 is MNHNS, CDR2 SASEGT. V lost 3 bases and J lost 0, with 15 bases in between.

Comment on this clone: Likely a read error: the CDR3 ends without its conserved phenylalanine or tryptophan. The chain combines TRBV14 with TRBJ1-2, with a weak D call TRBD1 (5 bases). Germline V gene sequence: CDR1 SGHDN, CDR2 FVKESK. The CDR3 is 14 residues long. V lost 1 base and J 7 bases, leaving 13 bases between the germline ends. The CDR3 loop is CASSQVRGPSGYTL. In DNA, the CDR3 is TGTGCCAGCAGCCAAGTAAGGGGCCCCTCTGGCTACACCCTC.

The rearrangement links TRBV19 to TRBJ1-1; D remains unclear. V lost 5 bases to trimming and J lost 1 base, with 8 bases between them. The CDR3 sequence is 13 residues long. The germline V gene has CDR1 LNHDA and CDR2 SQIVND (reference sequence). The CDR3 spells CASSLLGNTEAFF. In nucleotides, the CDR3 is TGTGCCAGTAGTCTGCTCGGGAACACTGAAGCTTTCTTT.